The rows below give T cell receptor beta chains drawn from one sample of a study of cytomegalovirus exposure and HLA in healthy donors. Sequencing was performed with immunoSEQ multiplex PCR; in TCRdb, only in-frame clones are kept and a portion is missing. Counted here are about 160,000 clones, less than 80% occurring once; the ten biggest clones make up about 0.69%. What was sequenced was PBMCs. The source is a female donor in good health and CMV-seronegative. The CDR3 runs from the conserved cysteine through the conserved F or W.

J | V | CDR3
TRBJ2-3 | TRBV7-8 | CASSARLAGGTDTQYF
TRBJ1-2 | TRBV28 | CASGGQRDGYTF
TRBJ2-7 | TRBV28 | CASSFLQGGSYEQYF
TRBJ1-2 | TRBV30 | CAWSVGGGGGYGYTF
TRBJ2-5 | TRBV7-8 | CASSLAAGQLGDPTQYF
TRBJ2-1 | TRBV7-3 | CASSLHGGASYNEQFF
TRBJ2-7 | TRBV7-8 | CASSLGTGLEQYF
TRBJ2-3 | TRBV7-2 | CASSGRATDTQYF
TRBJ1-2 | TRBV5-6 | CASRGGGRSYGYTF
TRBJ2-7 | TRBV28 | CASSSPAGVAYEQYF
TRBJ1-1 | TRBV4-1 | CASSQVRVGQGRTEAFF
TRBJ2-7 | TRBV19 | CASSQGHNLEQYF
TRBJ1-5 | TRBV2 | CASSEGGGAGQPQHF
TRBJ1-2 | TRBV10-3 | CATLYALDSFYGYTF
TRBJ2-2 | TRBV10-3 | CAISEGGSGTGELFF
TRBJ1-2 | TRBV11-2 | CASSTRQGGYGYTF
TRBJ1-5 | TRBV19 | CASSIWGALGDQPQHF
TRBJ1-2 | TRBV4-3 | CASSQGWGQGNYGYTF
TRBJ2-3 | TRBV5-4 | CASAEGGGGTDTQYF
TRBJ2-7 | TRBV14 | CASSRNRGHSYEQYF
TRBJ2-7 | TRBV2 | CATAQAHNIGYEQYF
TRBJ2-6 | TRBV28 | CASSPHSGANGLTF
TRBJ2-2 | TRBV7-9 | CASSLAKGFSGELFF
TRBJ1-1 | TRBV10-3 | CAISARGSLTEAFF
TRBJ2-3 | TRBV11-2 | CASSLDSTGIRDTQYF
TRBJ2-3 | TRBV5-8 | CASSLATSPSTDTQYF
TRBJ2-5 | TRBV28 | CASSAQQGFQETQYF
TRBJ2-2 | TRBV4-1 | CASSPTPGLNTGELFF
TRBJ1-2 | TRBV21-1 | CASPGGRDLYSGYTF
TRBJ2-1 | TRBV6-6 | CASSRQAPDNEQFF
TRBJ2-1 | TRBV7-5 | CVRSPIGGGGNEQFF
TRBJ2-5 | TRBV7-6 | CASSLARTGQVAETQYF
TRBJ2-3 | TRBV28 | CASSLNQGDTQYF
TRBJ2-7 | TRBV28 | CASSLGGRREQYF
TRBJ2-1 | TRBV7-8 | CASSLGLLAGSINEQFF
TRBJ2-7 | TRBV7-9 | CASSPRWGTGEREQYF
TRBJ2-3 | TRBV6-4 | CASSDRDMATQYF
TRBJ2-1 | TRBV19 | CASSKSGSSYNEQFF
TRBJ2-7 | TRBV7-9 | CASSLTDRGYEQYF
TRBJ2-6 | TRBV7-6 | CASSHLTGGHSGANGLTF
TRBJ1-2 | TRBV28 | CASGGPGQGGPYYGYTF
TRBJ1-2 | TRBV27 | CASSLRGGQGYGYTF
TRBJ2-3 | TRBV18 | CASQGLVGRTQYF
TRBJ2-7 | TRBV11-3 | CASSPRGGGPYEQYF
TRBJ2-7 | TRBV2 | CASSVGGGGSLEEQYF
TRBJ1-4 | TRBV9 | CASSADLGQGNEKLFF
TRBJ2-7 | TRBV29-1 | CSVRKPGYYEQYF
TRBJ2-1 | TRBV9 | CASSVEGTSGHNEQFF
TRBJ2-1 | TRBV4-1 | CASSPTSGSYNEQFF
TRBJ2-4 | TRBV6-1 | CASSEEEGGGTSQYF
TRBJ2-5 | TRBV5-1 | CASSLGASVDQETQYF
TRBJ2-3 | TRBV7-8 | CASSLTTHSASTDTQYF
TRBJ2-7 | TRBV6-1 | CASWVAGGHEQYF
TRBJ1-3 | TRBV15 | CATSRLGQGHGNTIYF
TRBJ2-1 | TRBV5-5 | CASSLLGQAYNEQFF
TRBJ2-3 | TRBV5-6 | CASSLKGADTQYF
TRBJ2-3 | TRBV9 | CASSVEAGSTDTQYF
TRBJ2-3 | TRBV27 | CASRKTITGGMQYF
TRBJ1-2 | TRBV9 | CASSGRGTDYGYTF
TRBJ1-2 | TRBV27 | CASSPRTASYGYTF